One sample yielded the 21 T cell receptor beta chains listed below, sequenced in a study of T cell repertoires in cytomegalovirus infection. Their antigens remain unidentified. TCRdb analysed the reads with MiXCR anew, one entry per CDR3 protein. The data contain under 850,000 distinct CDR3 sequences, around a third of them seen just once; the ten biggest clones take up 15% to 20%. The source material was cultured PBMCs, sampled from culture after CMV antigen stimulation. The receptors were gathered from a human donor in good health (CMV status not recorded). Some clones in this sample may be carry-over from other donors' samples.

This clonotype was recorded once. This chain joins TRBV19 and TRBJ2-3, with 9 bases lining up with TRBD2. V was pared by 5 bases and J by 3 bases, with 9 bases of the junction left unmatched. The germline V gene has CDR1 LNHDA and CDR2 SQIVND (reference sequence). CDR3 length: 16 residues. The CDR3 spells CASSGLASGMTDTQYF. As DNA, the CDR3 is TGTGCCAGTAGTGGCTTAGCTAGCGGGATGACAGATACGCAGTATTTT.

This clonotype was picked up many times. The chain links TRBV7-2 to TRBJ2-5, with D unclear. Germline V lookup: CDR1 SGHTA, CDR2 FQGNSA. V gave up 8 bases and J gave up 1 base, with 8 bases separating them. The CDR3 sequence is 12 residues long. CDR3: CASGQTQETQYF. In DNA, the CDR3 is TGTGCCAGCGGGCAGACCCAAGAGACCCAGTACTTC. Full variable domain (missing parts from reference TRBV7-2 and TRBJ2-5): GAGVSQSPSNKVTEKGKDVELRCDPISGHTALYWYRQSLGQGLEFLIYFQGNSAPDKSGLPSDRFSAERTGGSVSTLTIQRTQQEDSAVYLCASGQTQETQYFGPGTRLLVL.

This clonotype has at least ten counts. This sequence joins TRBV12-3 or TRBV12-4 and TRBJ2-7, with 13 positions matching TRBD2. The CDR3 totals 16 residues. The V gene end was trimmed by 7 bases and the J gene end by 6 bases; junction bases not matched to a gene: 12. Written as DNA, the CDR3 is TGTGCCAGCAAACCGGGACTAGCGGGGCTCAGGAGCGAGCAGTACTTC. Encoded protein: CASKPGLAGLRSEQYF.

Only a few counts were recorded for this clonotype. This chain links TRBV7-9 with TRBJ2-7; 9 bases map to TRBD2. The junction had 5 bases not matched to a gene; V was cut back by 1 base and J by 7 bases. Germline assignment: CDR1 SEHNR and CDR2 FQNEAQ (reference sequence). The CDR3 totals 14 residues. The CDR3: CASSLVREGPEQYF. The CDR3 coding sequence is TGTGCCAGCAGCTTAGTGCGGGAGGGGCCGGAGCAGTACTTC.

The chain has TRBV6-1 and TRBJ2-2; D remains unclear. The CDR3 covers 19 residues. Trimming cost V 2 bases and J 7 bases, with 26 bases left between them. The germline V gene has CDR1 MNHNS and CDR2 SASEGT. Here the CDR3 DNA reads TGTGCCAGCAGTGAACCAATCCCGGTCCTGATCCTGTTCAGCGGGGAGCTGTTTTTT. Its translation is CASSEPIPVLILFSGELFF.

The genes are TRBV7-2 and TRBJ2-1; 10 bases map to TRBD1. The V and J ends lost 1 base and 4 bases, in that order; junction bases with no gene match: 4. The CDR3 covers 16 residues. The V gene's germline CDR1 is SGHTA and CDR2 FQGNSA. CDR3 nucleotides: TGTGCCAGCAGCTTAGTTTGGACAGGGGGGTACAATGAGCAGTTCTTC. As protein: CASSLVWTGGYNEQFF.

A few counts support this clonotype. The chain carries TRBV27 and TRBJ2-2; TRBD2 matches at 7 bases. In germline, CDR1 is MNHEY, CDR2 SMNVEV (reference sequence). The trim removed 0 bases at V and 3 bases at J, leaving 4 bases unmatched. CDR3 length: 16 amino acids. CDR3 protein: CASSLSLGGYTGELFF. CDR3 DNA: TGTGCCAGCAGTTTATCGTTGGGGGGGTACACCGGGGAGCTGTTTTTT.

Only a few counts were recorded for this clonotype. The CDR3, as DNA: TGTGCCAGCGAGGAGGTCGACACCCAGCATTTT. Encoded protein: CASEEVDTQHF. The V and J genes are TRBV6-1 and TRBJ1-5; no reliable D call. Germline loops: CDR1 MNHNS, CDR2 SASEGT. V dropped 8 bases and J dropped 11 bases, with 13 bases sitting between them. The CDR3 spans 11 residues.

The chain has TRBV7-6 and TRBJ2-2; 11 positions agree with TRBD2. Germline V CDR1 and CDR2: SGHVS, FNYEAQ. V dropped 5 bases and J dropped 6; count of bases not matched to a gene: 11. The CDR3 length is 17 residues. CDR3 sequence (DNA): TGTGCCAGCAGCCACAACAGACTAGCGGGATTGTCCGGGGAGCTGTTTTTT. Translating it yields CASSHNRLAGLSGELFF.

In its sample, this clonotype was seen a few times. J is TRBJ2-3 and V is TRBV4-1, with TRBD1 matching over 7 bases. The germline V gene has CDR1 MGHRA and CDR2 YSYEKL. With V trimmed by 4 bases and J by 3 bases, 7 bases remained unmatched. The CDR3 totals 15 residues. CDR3 in DNA: TGCGCCAGCAGCCTCCGGGACAGAAGTACAGATACGCAGTATTTT. Its protein product is CASSLRDRSTDTQYF.

The chain has TRBV27 and TRBJ2-7, with 9 positions matching TRBD2. There are 13 residues in the CDR3. Trimming removed 6 bases from V and 5 bases from J; junction bases left unmatched: 5. Germline loops: CDR1 MNHEY, CDR2 SMNVEV (reference sequence). The CDR3 spells CASRAGGPHEQYF. The CDR3 nucleotides are TGTGCCAGCAGGGCGGGAGGGCCCCACGAGCAGTACTTC.

This chain connects TRBV18 to TRBJ1-4; 7 bases align to TRBD1. The V gene end was trimmed by 6 bases and the J gene end by 8 bases; junction bases not matched to a gene: 9. The CDR3 is made up of 14 amino acids. CDR1 is KGHSH and CDR2 is LQKENI in the germline V gene. The CDR3: CASSPDRVKEKLFF. CDR3 sequence (DNA): TGTGCCAGCTCTCCCGACAGGGTCAAGGAAAAACTGTTTTTT.

This clonotype has ten or more counts. The J gene is TRBJ2-1, the V gene TRBV11-2; 7 bases align to TRBD2. After removal of 5 bases from V and 7 bases from J, the junction contained 11 bases not matched to a gene. CDR1 and CDR2 from the germline V gene are SGHAT and FQNNGV. This CDR3 region has 15 residues. The CDR3 sequence is CASSPLRGSRNEQFF. In DNA form, the CDR3 reads TGTGCCAGCAGCCCACTGCGGGGGAGTAGAAATGAGCAGTTCTTC.

In this sample, this clonotype turned up a few times. The CDR3 sequence is CASSSMGEIYEQYF. In nucleotides, the CDR3 is TGTGCCAGCAGCTCTATGGGAGAGATCTACGAGCAGTACTTC. V is TRBV7-6 and J is TRBJ2-7; maybe TRBD2 (5 bases). Germline CDR1 SGHVS, CDR2 FNYEAQ. V lost 4 bases, J lost 3 bases, and 13 bases lay in between. This CDR3 is 14 amino acids long.

The chain recombines TRBV24-1 with TRBJ1-1; 7 bases are a match to TRBD1. CDR3 length equals 13 residues. J gave up 5 bases and V 7 bases, and 6 bases lay outside the gene matches. Germline V gives CDR1 KGHDR, CDR2 SFDVKD. The CDR3 spells CATRRTGGTEAFF. The CDR3 nucleotides read TGTGCCACCAGACGGACAGGAGGGACTGAAGCTTTCTTT.

The chain combines TRBV7-8 with TRBJ2-2, with TRBD2 matching 7 bases. The CDR3 covers 16 residues. Germline values: CDR1 SGHVS, CDR2 FQNEAQ. J gave up 4 bases and V 5 bases, and 10 bases lay outside the gene matches. The CDR3 coding sequence is TGTGCCAGCAGCAAAATGGGGCGGGGGACCACCGGGGAGCTGTTTTTT. This codes for CASSKMGRGTTGELFF.

The chain recombines TRBV7-2 with TRBJ2-7; D tentatively reads TRBD1 or TRBD2 (5 bases each). The length of the CDR3 is 12 residues. Trimming left V 5 bases short and J 4 bases short, with 9 bases between. Germline lookup yields CDR1 SGHTA and CDR2 FQGNSA. Here the CDR3 reads CASSRGRYEQYF. The CDR3 DNA follows: TGTGCCAGCAGCCGGGGACGGTACGAGCAGTACTTC. Full variable domain (missing parts from reference TRBV7-2 and TRBJ2-7): GAGVSQSPSNKVTEKGKDVELRCDPISGHTALYWYRQSLGQGLEFLIYFQGNSAPDKSGLPSDRFSAERTGGSVSTLTIQRTQQEDSAVYLCASSRGRYEQYFGPGTRLTVT.

This rearrangement joins TRBV7-9 to TRBJ2-3; no firm D call. V was clipped by 8 bases and J by 0 bases, with 9 bases between them. Germline V gene data show CDR1 as SEHNR and CDR2 as FQNEAQ (reference sequence). The CDR3 totals 13 residues. In DNA form, the CDR3 reads TGTGCCAGCGGGCAACCTAGCACAGATACGCAGTATTTT. Protein: CASGQPSTDTQYF. Combining the CDR3 with reference TRBV7-9 and TRBJ2-3 gives the whole variable domain DTGVSQNPRHKITKRGQNVTFRCDPISEHNRLYWYRQTLGQGPEFLTYFQNEAQLEKSRLLSDRFSAERPKGSFSTLEIQRTEQGDSAMYLCASGQPSTDTQYFGPGTRLTVL.

This clonotype occurred many times. This rearrangement joins TRBV7-2 to TRBJ1-6; D remains ambiguous. Trimming took 2 bases from V and 7 from J, leaving 9 bases between them. This CDR3 spans 14 amino acids. Germline V gives CDR1 SGHTA, CDR2 FQGNSA. DNA for the CDR3: TGTGCCAGCAGCTTATTGACGCAGAATTCACCCCTCCACTTT. Translation gives CASSLLTQNSPLHF.

In its sample, this clonotype was seen a few times. The gene calls are TRBV5-1 and TRBJ2-3, with D possibly TRBD1 on 6 matching bases. Trimming shortened V by 2 bases and J by 4 bases, and 11 bases separated the two germline ends. Per germline, CDR1 SGHRS and CDR2 YFSETQ. There are 14 residues in the CDR3. The CDR3, as DNA: TGCGCCAGCAGCTTAAACAGGGTTCCAGATACGCAGTATTTT. It translates to CASSLNRVPDTQYF.

This clonotype was observed at least ten times. The genes are TRBV7-2 and TRBJ1-1; D call uncertain. The germline V gene has CDR1 SGHTA and CDR2 FQGNSA. The CDR3 consists of 14 residues. With 3 bases removed from V and 5 bases from J, the gap between germline ends came to 13 bases. This chain's CDR3 is CASSLTGAGTEAFF. The CDR3 region has the DNA TGTGCCAGCAGCTTGACGGGCGCAGGAACTGAAGCTTTCTTT.